This T cell receptor beta chain is drawn from a study of T-cell memory formation after mild COVID-19. Study in general: Among the donors, TCR clusters were largely specific to each donor.

V lost 1 base and J lost 7, with 7 bases in between. CDR3 length equals 12 residues. Germline V gives CDR1 LGHDT, CDR2 YNNKEL (reference sequence). A word on this clonotype: Its antigen is not identified.

After 5'RACE with constant-segment primers, TCR alpha and TCR beta cDNA libraries carrying sample barcodes and UMIs were obtained. One entry per CDR3 protein results from TCRdb running MiXCR on the 5' RACE reads. Among 450,000 to 650,000 distinct CDR3 sequences listed, more than 15% were seen once. The study's findings and limits: In pre-infection memory, a portion of responding clones appeared, which suggested that cross-reactive memory joined. CM and EM subsets held most contracting CD4+ clones; EMRA held CD8+ ones.

The rearrangement links TRBV3-1 to TRBJ1-2; D not certain. What was sequenced was PBMCs or a T cell subset sorted from them (not recorded which). The receptor's source is an adult woman who had mild COVID-19 (a few samples of this study predate the infection). Cell type and time point are not known. The CDR3 DNA is TGTGCCAGCAGCCAAGCCGGGTTTGGCTACACCTTC. Translation gives CASSQAGFGYTF. The full variable domain, its missing parts supplied by reference TRBV3-1 and TRBJ1-2, is DTAVSQTPKYLVTQMGNDKSIKCEQNLGHDTMYWYKQDSKKFLKIMFSYNNKELIINETVPNRFSPKSPDKAHLNLHINSLELGDSAVYFCASSQAGFGYTFGSGTRLTVV.